A single sample gave rise to the 12 T cell receptor beta chains below, sequenced in a study of T cells after yellow fever vaccination. TCRdb re-called the 5' RACE reads through MiXCR, storing one row per CDR3 protein. This sample has some 500,000 distinct CDR3 sequences, with less than 15% found just once. The sequences come from PBMCs, collected on the day of the yellow fever booster vaccination. Receptors originate from a man under 40 who received the YFV17D yellow fever vaccine.

V usage is TRBV7-9 and J usage is TRBJ2-7; D remains unclear. The V end was cut by 5 bases, the J end by 9 bases, with 26 bases between. Per germline, CDR1 SEHNR and CDR2 FQNEAQ (reference sequence). This CDR3 contains 16 residues. CDR3 region: CASSPRREGRLTLQYF. The DNA of the CDR3 is TGTGCCAGCAGCCCCAGGAGAGAAGGCCGTCTTACATTGCAGTACTTC.

This clonotype was seen a few times. The J gene is TRBJ1-5, the V gene TRBV20-1, with D unresolved. The CDR3 runs to 17 residues. V was shortened by 0 bases and J by 3 bases, with 18 bases between the two germline ends. Germline V gene sequence: CDR1 DFQATT, CDR2 SNEGSKA (reference sequence). CDR3 sequence reads: CSARDRRSGGHNQPQHF. DNA for the CDR3: TGCAGTGCTAGAGATCGCCGCTCGGGCGGTCACAATCAGCCCCAGCATTTT.

This chain's CDR3 is CASSPLGLGDEQFF. DNA for the CDR3: TGTGCCAGCTCACCTCTAGGGTTGGGCGATGAGCAGTTCTTC. The chain joins TRBV18 to TRBJ2-1; D remains ambiguous. The germline V and J ends were trimmed by 3 bases and 8 bases, with 14 bases remaining between them. This CDR3 contains 14 residues. Germline CDR1 and CDR2: KGHSH and LQKENI.

This clonotype was detected many times. This chain joins TRBV29-1 and TRBJ2-2; D call uncertain. The ends were cut back, 7 bases at V and 1 base at J, with 10 bases in the middle. This CDR3 contains 13 residues. Looked up from germline, CDR1 is SQVTM and CDR2 is ANQGSEA. The DNA for the CDR3 is TGCAGCGGGGTTGCGCTGAACACCGGGGAGCTGTTTTTT. It codes for CSGVALNTGELFF.

This clonotype was found a few times. The chain couples TRBV25-1 to TRBJ1-2; D is uncertain. From germline, CDR1 is MGHDK and CDR2 SYGVNS. There are 14 residues in the CDR3. Trimming pared 1 base from V and 4 bases from J, leaving 10 bases between. CDR3 residues: CASSESRGPYGYTF. CDR3 nucleotides: TGTGCCAGCAGTGAATCTCGAGGGCCCTATGGCTACACCTTC.

This clonotype appeared a few times. The rearrangement uses TRBV7-2 and TRBJ2-1; TRBD2 agrees at 11 bases. The junction had 1 base not matched to a gene; V was cut back by 5 bases and J by 4 bases. Germline lookup yields CDR1 SGHTA and CDR2 FQGNSA. The CDR3 is 14 amino acids. DNA for the CDR3: TGTGCCAGCAGCCGACTAGCGGGGTACAATGAGCAGTTCTTC. This codes for CASSRLAGYNEQFF.

This clonotype was seen a few times. The CDR3 here is CASSSRDEGETQYF. In DNA, the CDR3 is TGTGCCAGCAGCTCCCGGGACGAAGGAGAGACCCAGTACTTC. V gene TRBV11-3 combines with J gene TRBJ2-5, with D possibly called TRBD1 or TRBD2 (5 bases each). From germline, CDR1 is SGHNT and CDR2 YENEEA. The CDR3 loop spans 14 amino acids. V was shortened by 4 bases and J by 4 bases, with 13 bases between the two germline ends.

This clonotype was detected a few times. The chain has TRBV12-3 or TRBV12-4 and TRBJ2-7, with a weak D call TRBD1 (6 bases). The V end was cut by 6 bases, the J end by 3 bases, with 18 bases between. CDR3 length equals 15 residues. For the CDR3, the DNA is TGTGCCAGCAGCTCCCGACAGGCCGATAACTACGAGCAGTACTTC. Its translation is CASSSRQADNYEQYF.

This clonotype appeared a few times. This rearrangement joins TRBV20-1 to TRBJ2-1; D is uncertain. The CDR3 is 13 residues long. V gave up 1 base and J gave up 6 bases, with 10 bases separating them. Germline lookup yields CDR1 DFQATT and CDR2 SNEGSKA (reference sequence). CDR3 sequence: CSARGRAGNEQFF. The CDR3 nucleotides are TGCAGTGCTAGAGGTCGGGCCGGCAATGAGCAGTTCTTC.

This chain uses TRBV6-4 with TRBJ2-3, with D perhaps TRBD1 (6 bases). Germline CDR1 reads MRHNA; CDR2 reads SNTAGT. The CDR3 loop spans 17 amino acids. The V gene lost 0 bases and the J gene lost 2 bases, with 15 bases spanning the gap. This chain's CDR3 is CASSDSTNRALTDTQYF. The CDR3 DNA sequence: TGTGCCAGCAGTGACTCGACCAACAGGGCCCTCACAGATACGCAGTATTTT.

CDR3 loop: CASSYRQGINNEQFF. CDR3 coding DNA: TGTGCCAGCAGCTATAGACAGGGCATAAACAATGAGCAGTTCTTC. J is TRBJ2-1 and V is TRBV11-3; 7 bases are shared with TRBD1. This CDR3 is built from 15 residues. Trimming cost V 4 bases and J 5 bases; bases outside gene matches: 8. Germline lookup yields CDR1 SGHNT and CDR2 YENEEA.

This clonotype was detected only a few times. The J gene is TRBJ2-2, the V gene TRBV7-6; 8 positions match TRBD1. The germline V gene has CDR1 SGHVS and CDR2 FNYEAQ. The CDR3 consists of 15 residues. Losses at the gene ends were 4 bases for V and 1 base for J; bases not matched to a gene: 2. The CDR3 reads CASSYGQGNTGELFF. CDR3 nucleotides: TGTGCCAGCAGCTACGGACAGGGGAACACCGGGGAGCTGTTTTTT.